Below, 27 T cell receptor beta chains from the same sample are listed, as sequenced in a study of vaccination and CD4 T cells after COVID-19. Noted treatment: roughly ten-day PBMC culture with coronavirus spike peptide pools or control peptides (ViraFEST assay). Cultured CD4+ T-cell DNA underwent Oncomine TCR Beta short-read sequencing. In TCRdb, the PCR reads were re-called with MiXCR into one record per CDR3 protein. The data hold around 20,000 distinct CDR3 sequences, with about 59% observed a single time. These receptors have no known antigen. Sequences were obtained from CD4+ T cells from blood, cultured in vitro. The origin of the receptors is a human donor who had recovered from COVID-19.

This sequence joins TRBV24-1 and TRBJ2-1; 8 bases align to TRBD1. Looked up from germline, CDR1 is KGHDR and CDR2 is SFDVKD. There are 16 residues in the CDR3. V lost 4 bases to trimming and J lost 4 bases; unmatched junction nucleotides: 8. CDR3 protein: CATSDPPTGGYNEQFF. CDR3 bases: TGTGCCACCAGTGACCCCCCAACAGGGGGGTACAATGAGCAGTTCTTC.

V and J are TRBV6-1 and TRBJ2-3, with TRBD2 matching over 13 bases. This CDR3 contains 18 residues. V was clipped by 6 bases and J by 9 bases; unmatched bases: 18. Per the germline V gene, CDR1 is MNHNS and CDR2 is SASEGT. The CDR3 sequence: CASRRGWTSGGVGNTQYF. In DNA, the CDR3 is TGTGCCAGCAGGAGGGGGTGGACTAGCGGGGGTGTAGGGAACACGCAGTATTTT.

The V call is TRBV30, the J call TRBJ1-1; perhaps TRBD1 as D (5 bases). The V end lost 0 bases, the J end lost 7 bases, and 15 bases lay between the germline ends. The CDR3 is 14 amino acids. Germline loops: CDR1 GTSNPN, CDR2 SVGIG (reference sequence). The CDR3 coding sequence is TGTGCCTGGAGTGTAGGGGTTGGGGGTAGTGAAGCTTTCTTT. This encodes CAWSVGVGGSEAFF.

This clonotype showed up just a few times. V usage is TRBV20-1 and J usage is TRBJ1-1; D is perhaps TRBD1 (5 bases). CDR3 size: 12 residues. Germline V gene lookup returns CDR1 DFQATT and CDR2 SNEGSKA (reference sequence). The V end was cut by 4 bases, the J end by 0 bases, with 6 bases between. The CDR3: CSANRLNTEAFF. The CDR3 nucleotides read TGCAGTGCTAACAGGTTGAACACTGAAGCTTTCTTT.

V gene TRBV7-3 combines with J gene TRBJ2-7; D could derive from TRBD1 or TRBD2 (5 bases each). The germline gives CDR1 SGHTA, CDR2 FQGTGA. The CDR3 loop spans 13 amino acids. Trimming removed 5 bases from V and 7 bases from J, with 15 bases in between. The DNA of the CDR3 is TGTGCCAGCAGCATTATCCGGGGCCGGGAGCAGTACTTC. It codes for CASSIIRGREQYF.

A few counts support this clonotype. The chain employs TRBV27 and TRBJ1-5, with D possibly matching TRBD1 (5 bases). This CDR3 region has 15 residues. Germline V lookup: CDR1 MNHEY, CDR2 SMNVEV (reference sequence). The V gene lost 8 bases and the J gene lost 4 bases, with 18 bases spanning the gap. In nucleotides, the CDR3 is TGTGCCAGCGCCCTAGGGGCCGATCTTAATCAGCCCCAGCATTTT. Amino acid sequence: CASALGADLNQPQHF.

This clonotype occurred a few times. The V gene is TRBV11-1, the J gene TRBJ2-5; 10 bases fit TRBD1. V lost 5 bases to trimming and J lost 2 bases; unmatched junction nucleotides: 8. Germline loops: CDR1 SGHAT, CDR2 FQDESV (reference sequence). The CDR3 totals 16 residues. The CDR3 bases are TGTGCCAGCAGCAAAAGACAGGGGGCGAAGCAAGAGACCCAGTACTTC. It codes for CASSKRQGAKQETQYF.

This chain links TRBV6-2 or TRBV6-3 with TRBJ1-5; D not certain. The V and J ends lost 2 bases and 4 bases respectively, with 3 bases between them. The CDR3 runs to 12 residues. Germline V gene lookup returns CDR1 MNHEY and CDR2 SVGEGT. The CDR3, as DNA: TGTGCCAGCAGTTACACGAATCAGCCCCAGCATTTT. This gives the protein CASSYTNQPQHF.

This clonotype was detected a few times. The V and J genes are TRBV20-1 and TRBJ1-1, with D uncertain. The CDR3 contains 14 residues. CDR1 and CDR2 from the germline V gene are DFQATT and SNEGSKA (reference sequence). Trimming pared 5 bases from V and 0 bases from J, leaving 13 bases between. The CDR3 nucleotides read TGCAGTGCTCCGCTCAGGCGCATGAACACTGAAGCTTTCTTT. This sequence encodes CSAPLRRMNTEAFF.

DNA for the CDR3: TGTGCTAGTGCCTCCGGAGGTAGCCGGGACTGGAGAGCGACCCAGTACTTC. Its translation is CASASGGSRDWRATQYF. The chain carries TRBV12-5 and TRBJ2-5; D perhaps matches TRBD2 (6 bases). The V end was cut by 7 bases, the J end by 7 bases, with 28 bases between. Germline V gene lookup returns CDR1 LGHNT and CDR2 FRNRAP. This CDR3 contains 17 residues.

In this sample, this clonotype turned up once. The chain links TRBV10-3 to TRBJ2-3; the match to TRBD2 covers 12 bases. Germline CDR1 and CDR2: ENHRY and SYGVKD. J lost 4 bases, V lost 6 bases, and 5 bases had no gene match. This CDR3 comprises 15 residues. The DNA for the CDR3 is TGTGCCATCAGCCCGGGACTAGCGGGCCCAGATACGCAGTATTTT. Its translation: CAISPGLAGPDTQYF.

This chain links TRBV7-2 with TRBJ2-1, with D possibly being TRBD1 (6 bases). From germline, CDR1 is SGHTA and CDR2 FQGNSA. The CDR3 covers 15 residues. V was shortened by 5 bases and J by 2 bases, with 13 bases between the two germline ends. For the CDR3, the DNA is TGTGCCAGCAGCCGACAGGTCAACCCCTACAATGAGCAGTTCTTC. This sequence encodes CASSRQVNPYNEQFF.

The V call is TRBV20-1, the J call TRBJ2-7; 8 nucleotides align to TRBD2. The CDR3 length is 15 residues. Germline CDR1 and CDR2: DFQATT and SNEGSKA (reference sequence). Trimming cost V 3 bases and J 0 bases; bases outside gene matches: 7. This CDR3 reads CSARGAGGRSYEQYF. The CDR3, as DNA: TGCAGTGCTAGGGGCGCGGGAGGCCGCTCCTACGAGCAGTACTTC.

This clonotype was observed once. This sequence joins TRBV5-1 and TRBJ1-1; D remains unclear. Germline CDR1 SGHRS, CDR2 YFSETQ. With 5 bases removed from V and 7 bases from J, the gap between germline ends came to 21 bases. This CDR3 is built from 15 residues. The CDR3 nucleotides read TGCGCCAGCAGTTCCGGACGGAGTAACCTTCATGAAGCTTTCTTT. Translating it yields CASSSGRSNLHEAFF.

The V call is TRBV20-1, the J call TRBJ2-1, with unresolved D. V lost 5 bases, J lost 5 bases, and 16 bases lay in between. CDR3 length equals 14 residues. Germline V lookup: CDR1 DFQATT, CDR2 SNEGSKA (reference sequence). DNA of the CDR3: TGCAGTGCTTACCGGAGCCCAATCCACAATGAGCAGTTCTTC. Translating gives CSAYRSPIHNEQFF.

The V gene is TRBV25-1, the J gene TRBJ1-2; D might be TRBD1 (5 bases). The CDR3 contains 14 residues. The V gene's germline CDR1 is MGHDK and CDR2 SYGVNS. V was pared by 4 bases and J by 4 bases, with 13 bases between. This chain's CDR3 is CASSAPGLPYGYTF. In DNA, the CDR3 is TGTGCCAGCAGTGCACCGGGACTGCCCTATGGCTACACCTTC.

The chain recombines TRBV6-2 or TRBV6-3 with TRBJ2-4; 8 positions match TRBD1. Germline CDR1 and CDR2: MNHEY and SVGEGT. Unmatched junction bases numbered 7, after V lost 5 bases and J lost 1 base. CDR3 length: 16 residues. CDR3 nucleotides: TGTGCCAGCAGTGACGACAGGGGAAACGCCAAAAACATTCAGTACTTC. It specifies CASSDDRGNAKNIQYF.

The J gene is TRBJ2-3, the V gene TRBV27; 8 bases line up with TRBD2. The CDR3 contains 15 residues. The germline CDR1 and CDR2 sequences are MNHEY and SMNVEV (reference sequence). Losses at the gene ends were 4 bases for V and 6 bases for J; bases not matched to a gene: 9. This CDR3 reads CASSSSGRGRDTQYF. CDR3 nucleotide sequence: TGTGCCAGCAGTTCCAGCGGGAGAGGTCGGGATACGCAGTATTTT.

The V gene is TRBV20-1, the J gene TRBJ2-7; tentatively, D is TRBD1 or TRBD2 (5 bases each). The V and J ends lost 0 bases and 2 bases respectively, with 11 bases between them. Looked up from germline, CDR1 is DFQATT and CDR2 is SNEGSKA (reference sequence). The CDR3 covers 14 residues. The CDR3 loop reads CSARDTQGPYEQYF. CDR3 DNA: TGCAGTGCTAGAGATACGCAGGGACCCTACGAGCAGTACTTC.

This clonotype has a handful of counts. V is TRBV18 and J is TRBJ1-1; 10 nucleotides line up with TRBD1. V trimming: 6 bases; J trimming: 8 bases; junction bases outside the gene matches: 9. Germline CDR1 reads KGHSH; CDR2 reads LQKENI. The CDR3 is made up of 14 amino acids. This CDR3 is CASSRRQGALEAFF. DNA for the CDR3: TGTGCCAGCTCCCGAAGACAGGGGGCTCTCGAAGCTTTCTTT. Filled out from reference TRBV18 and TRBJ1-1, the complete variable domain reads NAGVMQNPRHLVRRRGQEARLRCSPMKGHSHVYWYRQLPEEGLKFMVYLQKENIIDESGMPKERFSAEFPKEGPSILRIQQVVRGDSAAYFCASSRRQGALEAFFGQGTRLTVV.

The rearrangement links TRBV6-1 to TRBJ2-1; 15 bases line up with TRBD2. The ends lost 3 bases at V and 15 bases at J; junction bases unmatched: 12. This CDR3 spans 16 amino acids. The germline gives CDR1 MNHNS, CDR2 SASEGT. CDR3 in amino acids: CASSDAGTSGRISRFF. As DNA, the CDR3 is TGTGCCAGCAGTGACGCCGGGACTAGCGGGAGGATCTCTCGGTTCTTC.

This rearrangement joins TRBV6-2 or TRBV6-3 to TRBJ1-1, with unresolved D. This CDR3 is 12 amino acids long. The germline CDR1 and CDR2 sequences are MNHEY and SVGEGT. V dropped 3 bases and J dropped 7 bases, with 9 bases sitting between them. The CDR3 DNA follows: TGTGCCAGCAGTTATCGCGGGGTTGAAGCTTTCTTT. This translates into CASSYRGVEAFF.

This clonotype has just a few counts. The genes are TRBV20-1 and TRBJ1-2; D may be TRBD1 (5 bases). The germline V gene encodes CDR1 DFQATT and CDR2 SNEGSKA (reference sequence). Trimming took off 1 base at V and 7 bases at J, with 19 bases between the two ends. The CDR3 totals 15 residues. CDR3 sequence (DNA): TGCAGTGCTAGAGGGGGGTGGAGGGATATAAGTGGCTACACCTTC. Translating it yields CSARGGWRDISGYTF.

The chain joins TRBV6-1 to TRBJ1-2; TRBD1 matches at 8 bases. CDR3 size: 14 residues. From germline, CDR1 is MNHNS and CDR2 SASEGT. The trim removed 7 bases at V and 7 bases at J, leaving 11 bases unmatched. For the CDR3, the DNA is TGTGCCAGCACCCCCCGGGGCAGGGGGCTTGGCTACACCTTC. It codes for CASTPRGRGLGYTF.

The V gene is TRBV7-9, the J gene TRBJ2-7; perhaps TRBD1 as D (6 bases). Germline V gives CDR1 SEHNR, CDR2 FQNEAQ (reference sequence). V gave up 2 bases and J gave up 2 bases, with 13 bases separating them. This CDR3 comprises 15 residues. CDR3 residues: CASSLMGAVTYEQYF. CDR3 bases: TGTGCCAGCAGCTTAATGGGGGCCGTTACCTACGAGCAGTACTTC.

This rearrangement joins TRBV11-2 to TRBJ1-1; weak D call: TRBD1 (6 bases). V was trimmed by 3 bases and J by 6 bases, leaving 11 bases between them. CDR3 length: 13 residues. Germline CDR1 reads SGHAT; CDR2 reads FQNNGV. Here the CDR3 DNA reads TGTGCCAGCAGCTTTACGGGGGCTGCTGAAGCTTTCTTT. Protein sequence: CASSFTGAAEAFF.

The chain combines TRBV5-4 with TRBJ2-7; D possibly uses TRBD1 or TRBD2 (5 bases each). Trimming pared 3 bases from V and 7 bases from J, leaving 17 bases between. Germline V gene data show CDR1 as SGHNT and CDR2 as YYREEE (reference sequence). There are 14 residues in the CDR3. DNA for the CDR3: TGTGCCAGCAGCTCCGGGACGCTGTCGGGGGAGCAGTACTTC. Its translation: CASSSGTLSGEQYF.